A single sample gave rise to the 30 T cell receptor beta chains below, sequenced in a study of cytomegalovirus exposure and HLA in healthy donors. Primers included in the PCR were 60 Vbeta and 13 Jbeta primers. TCRdb's copy holds only in-frame clones and misses some; the assay was immunoSEQ multiplex PCR. The sample includes 100,000 to 150,000 clones, over 60% of them seen just once. What was sequenced was PBMCs. Receptors originate from a male donor in good health and CMV-seropositive.

This rearrangement joins TRBV28 to TRBJ1-1, with unresolved D. The germline gives CDR1 MDHEN, CDR2 SYDVKM. CDR3 length equals 12 residues. The V and J ends lost 5 bases and 8 bases respectively, with 12 bases between them. CDR3 amino acids: CASSPYTTEAFF. Written as DNA, the CDR3 is TGTGCCAGCAGTCCATACACTACAGAAGCTTTCTTT.

The chain is built from TRBV29-1 and TRBJ2-5, with D possibly being TRBD1 (5 bases). This CDR3 has 12 amino acids. Trimming took off 3 bases at V and 5 bases at J, with 10 bases between the two ends. CDR1 is SQVTM, CDR2 ANQGSEA, per germline. CDR3 bases: TGCAGCGTTGATCCAGGGCAGGAGACCCAGTACTTC. It encodes CSVDPGQETQYF.

The chain has TRBV6-5 and TRBJ1-5, with D tentatively TRBD1 (6 bases). The germline CDR1 and CDR2 sequences are MNHEY and SVGAGI. This CDR3 has 15 residues. Deletions cut 6 bases from V and 0 bases from J, with 12 bases between. Written as DNA, the CDR3 is TGTGCCAGCAGGTCGGGGACAAGTAGCAATCAGCCCCAGCATTTT. Its translation is CASRSGTSSNQPQHF.

The chain carries TRBV30 and TRBJ2-1; 11 nucleotides line up with TRBD2. With 3 bases clipped from V and 4 bases from J, the junction kept 5 bases outside the gene matches. CDR1 is GTSNPN, CDR2 SVGIG, per germline (reference sequence). The CDR3 totals 15 residues. The CDR3 DNA reads TGTGCCTGGAGACCGGGACTAGCGGATTACAATGAGCAGTTCTTC. Its translation: CAWRPGLADYNEQFF.

V and J are TRBV6-6 and TRBJ2-1; possible D gene TRBD2, 7 bases. V gave up 3 bases and J gave up 12 bases, with 18 bases separating them. The length of the CDR3 is 14 residues. Germline assignment: CDR1 MNHNY and CDR2 SVGAGI (reference sequence). The CDR3 region has the DNA TGTGCCAGCAGTTATGGGGGGGGCGAACGGGGGCAGTTCTTC. The encoded protein is CASSYGGGERGQFF.

The V and J genes are TRBV6-1 and TRBJ1-2; D unclear. In germline, CDR1 is MNHNS, CDR2 SASEGT. The length of the CDR3 is 13 residues. Trimming left V 10 bases short and J 4 bases short, with 16 bases between. This CDR3 reads CATSGLMGYGYTF. The CDR3, as DNA: TGTGCCACCTCAGGCCTGATGGGCTATGGCTACACCTTC.

This clone showed up just once. The chain joins TRBV7-6 to TRBJ2-1; TRBD1 agrees at 10 bases. V lost 5 bases and J lost 10; bases outside the gene matches: 8. Germline V CDR1 and CDR2: SGHVS, FNYEAQ. The CDR3 length is 14 residues. The CDR3 here is CASSEGQGVSEQFF. The CDR3, as DNA: TGTGCCAGCAGCGAAGGACAGGGGGTATCCGAGCAGTTCTTC.

The J gene is TRBJ2-5, the V gene TRBV5-4, with TRBD2 as a possible D gene (5 bases). The CDR3 runs to 14 residues. Trimming took 5 bases from V and 6 from J, leaving 17 bases between them. In germline, CDR1 is SGHNT, CDR2 YYREEE (reference sequence). The CDR3 DNA sequence: TGTGCCAGCAGTTTGACCCGGGGTCGGAAGACCCAGTACTTC. Translation gives CASSLTRGRKTQYF.

V usage is TRBV15 and J usage is TRBJ2-7; TRBD2 matches at 7 bases. Germline V gene data show CDR1 as LNHNV and CDR2 as YYDKDF (reference sequence). V gave up 4 bases and J gave up 2 bases; unmatched junction bases: 11. This CDR3 comprises 16 residues. The CDR3 nucleotides read TGTGCCACCAGCATCAAAACCGGGACTACCACCTACGAGCAGTACTTC. This encodes CATSIKTGTTTYEQYF.

V is TRBV19 and J is TRBJ2-1; D is unclear. Trimming took 1 base from V and 1 from J, leaving 14 bases between them. CDR1 and CDR2 from the germline V gene are LNHDA and SQIVND (reference sequence). The CDR3 spans 17 residues. This CDR3 reads CASSIGPVMESYNEQFF. The CDR3, as DNA: TGTGCCAGTAGTATAGGCCCTGTCATGGAGTCCTACAATGAGCAGTTCTTC.

The V call is TRBV18, the J call TRBJ1-2; D is undetermined. The CDR3 has 13 residues. Trimming removed 2 bases from V and 3 bases from J, with 7 bases in between. CDR1 is KGHSH, CDR2 LQKENI, per germline. The CDR3 region has the DNA TGTGCCAGCTCACCAAAGGCGGACTATGGCTACACCTTC. This encodes CASSPKADYGYTF.

This clone came up a few times. The chain links TRBV11-2 to TRBJ1-1; 7 bases line up with TRBD1. Losses at the gene ends were 4 bases for V and 0 bases for J; bases not matched to a gene: 2. Germline V gene lookup returns CDR1 SGHAT and CDR2 FQNNGV. CDR3 length: 14 amino acids. In DNA, the CDR3 is TGTGCCAGCAGCTGGGGACAGATGAACACTGAAGCTTTCTTT. The encoded protein is CASSWGQMNTEAFF.

The chain links TRBV9 to TRBJ1-2; TRBD1 might be the D (6 bases). Per the germline V gene, CDR1 is SGDLS and CDR2 is YYNGEE. The CDR3 length is 15 residues. Trimming took 5 bases from V and 3 from J, leaving 17 bases between them. The CDR3 is CASSHFDRLDYGYTF. The CDR3 nucleotides are TGTGCCAGCAGTCATTTCGACAGGTTAGACTATGGCTACACCTTC. The full variable domain, rest sourced from reference TRBV9 and TRBJ1-2, is DSGVTQTPKHLITATGQRVTLRCSPRSGDLSVYWYQQSLDQGLQFLIQYYNGEERAKGNILERFSAQQFPDLHSELNLSSLELGDSALYFCASSHFDRLDYGYTFGSGTRLTVV.

The J gene is TRBJ1-4, the V gene TRBV5-5; no reliable D call. V dropped 1 base and J dropped 5 bases, with 21 bases sitting between them. Germline assignment: CDR1 SGHKS and CDR2 YYEKEE (reference sequence). The CDR3 totals 18 residues. This CDR3 is CASSLFRIGGSANEKLFF. For the CDR3, the DNA is TGTGCCAGCAGCTTGTTCAGAATTGGAGGGTCGGCCAATGAAAAACTGTTTTTT.

The chain has TRBV5-1 and TRBJ1-4; D ambiguous. CDR1 is SGHRS, CDR2 YFSETQ, per germline. CDR3 length: 15 amino acids. With 4 bases removed from V and 7 bases from J, the gap between germline ends came to 17 bases. For the CDR3, the DNA is TGCGCCAGCAGCACTTCGACACTTAAAGGTGAAAAACTGTTTTTT. Encoded protein: CASSTSTLKGEKLFF.

The chain recombines TRBV6-6 with TRBJ2-2; D remains unclear. V dropped 0 bases and J dropped 3 bases, with 8 bases sitting between them. Germline V gives CDR1 MNHNY, CDR2 SVGAGI (reference sequence). The CDR3 runs to 15 residues. CDR3: CASSYSSAYTGELFF. CDR3 nucleotides: TGTGCCAGCAGTTACTCGTCCGCGTACACCGGGGAGCTGTTTTTT.

The rearrangement uses TRBV21-1 and TRBJ2-3; the table assigns TRBD1, which was not confirmed against the DNA. TRBV21-1 constitutes a pseudogene. CDR3 length: 15 amino acids. The CDR3 spells CASSKDSGGADTQYF. For the CDR3, the DNA is TGTGCCAGCAGCAAAGATTCAGGGGGTGCAGATACGCAGTATTTT.

The V call is TRBV19, the J call TRBJ2-5; D is possibly TRBD2 (6 bases). The J call is uncertain, as TRBJ2-7 better fits the DNA end. The CDR3 has 11 amino acids. From germline, CDR1 is LNHDA and CDR2 SQIVND (reference sequence). The DNA for the CDR3 is TGTGCCAGTAGAGGCGGGGTCGAGCAGTACTTC. Its protein is CASRGGVEQYF.

The count of this clone is one. The chain carries TRBV28 and TRBJ2-2; D not certain. The CDR3 is 12 residues long. CDR1 and CDR2 from the germline V gene are MDHEN and SYDVKM. Trimming pared 3 bases from V and 4 bases from J, leaving 3 bases between. The CDR3 region is CASSLRTGELFF. The CDR3 DNA is TGTGCCAGCAGTTTGCGCACCGGGGAGCTGTTTTTT. Based on the CDR3 plus reference TRBV28 and TRBJ2-2, the full variable domain is DVKVTQSSRYLVKRTGEKVFLECVQDMDHENMFWYRQDPGLGLRLIYFSYDVKMKEKGDIPEGYSVSREKKERFSLILESASTNQTSMYLCASSLRTGELFFGEGSRLTVL.

The chain carries TRBV5-1 and TRBJ1-4; D possibly corresponds to TRBD1 (6 bases). The CDR3 loop spans 17 amino acids. Deletions cut 2 bases from V and 6 bases from J, with 20 bases between. Per germline, CDR1 SGHRS and CDR2 YFSETQ. The CDR3 DNA sequence: TGCGCCAGCAGCTTAACCCGAGGGGGGGGCAATGATGAAAAACTGTTTTTT. Its protein product is CASSLTRGGGNDEKLFF.

The chain uses TRBV6-1 and TRBJ1-2; 10 bases are a match to TRBD1. Trimming removed 8 bases from V and 5 bases from J; junction bases left unmatched: 5. From germline, CDR1 is MNHNS and CDR2 SASEGT. The CDR3 is 13 amino acids. The CDR3 nucleotides are TGTGCCAGCTCAAAGGGACAGGGGTATGGCTACACCTTC. Amino acids: CASSKGQGYGYTF.

The rearrangement uses TRBV28 and TRBJ2-7, with D unclear. V was pared by 5 bases and J by 7 bases, with 12 bases between. The germline V gene has CDR1 MDHEN and CDR2 SYDVKM. This CDR3 region has 12 residues. CDR3 protein: CASSPNFREQYF. CDR3 nucleotide sequence: TGTGCCAGCAGTCCAAATTTCAGGGAGCAGTACTTC.

The chain has TRBV7-2 and TRBJ2-5; a weak D match, TRBD2 (5 bases). Gene TRBJ2-7 matches the end of the DNA better, so the J call may be wrong. This CDR3 has 14 residues. CDR1 and CDR2 from the germline V gene are SGHTA and FQGNSA. Here the CDR3 reads CASSLPRRPYEQYF. The CDR3 DNA reads TGTGCCAGCAGCCTTCCCCGGAGGCCCTACGAGCAGTACTTC.

The rearrangement joins TRBV2 to TRBJ2-7; 10 bases fit TRBD1. Germline trimming cut 0 bases from V and 2 bases from J; bases unmatched to any gene: 4. The germline gives CDR1 SNHLY, CDR2 FYNNEI. This CDR3 has 16 amino acids. CDR3 DNA sequence: TGTGCCAGCAGTGAAGCGATCGGGACAGGGGCCTACGAGCAGTACTTC. This sequence encodes CASSEAIGTGAYEQYF.

This chain links TRBV6-5 with TRBJ1-2; D is uncertain. Between the trimmed V and J ends, which lost 2 bases and 6 bases, there was a span of 13 bases. The CDR3 has 14 residues. Germline-derived CDR1 and CDR2 are MNHEY and SVGAGI. The CDR3 region is CASSYGQPLDGYTF. DNA of the CDR3: TGTGCCAGCAGTTACGGGCAGCCCCTTGATGGCTACACCTTC.

CDR3 bases: TGTGCCAGCAGTGTCATACAGGGATCCACTGAAGCTTTCTTT. Translating gives CASSVIQGSTEAFF. This sequence joins TRBV6-4 and TRBJ1-1; D is possibly TRBD1 (6 bases). Germline loops: CDR1 MRHNA, CDR2 SNTAGT. This CDR3 has 14 residues. With 4 bases removed from V and 4 bases from J, the gap between germline ends came to 13 bases.

The V and J genes are TRBV5-1 and TRBJ1-2; the D is unclear. CDR1 is SGHRS, CDR2 YFSETQ, per germline. CDR3 length: 13 amino acids. V gave up 0 bases and J gave up 4 bases, with 7 bases separating them. This CDR3 is CASSLAVAYGYTF. The CDR3 nucleotides read TGCGCCAGCAGCTTGGCCGTAGCCTATGGCTACACCTTC.

This clone has a handful of counts. The chain couples TRBV4-2 to TRBJ2-5; a weak D match, TRBD1 (5 bases). This CDR3 is 14 amino acids long. The V end lost 1 base, the J end lost 7 bases, and 13 bases lay between the germline ends. CDR1 and CDR2 from the germline V gene are LGHNA and YNFKEQ. CDR3 in amino acids: CASSQAVGERTQYF. The DNA of the CDR3 is TGTGCCAGCAGCCAAGCGGTAGGGGAAAGGACCCAGTACTTC.

The rearrangement links TRBV30 to TRBJ1-1; D might be TRBD1 (6 bases). Germline V gives CDR1 GTSNPN, CDR2 SVGIG (reference sequence). The CDR3 length is 13 residues. V lost 5 bases, J lost 1 base, and 11 bases lay in between. As DNA, the CDR3 is TGTGCCTGGCAGGGACACCGGAACACTGAAGCTTTCTTT. It codes for CAWQGHRNTEAFF.

This sequence joins TRBV30 and TRBJ2-5, with D tentatively TRBD2 (7 bases). This CDR3 comprises 13 residues. The V end lost 5 bases, the J end lost 9 bases, and 19 bases lay between the germline ends. CDR1 and CDR2 from the germline V gene are GTSNPN and SVGIG (reference sequence). In DNA form, the CDR3 reads TGTGCCTGGGGGTTGGCGGGGGCCGTGGCCCAGTACTTC. Protein: CAWGLAGAVAQYF.